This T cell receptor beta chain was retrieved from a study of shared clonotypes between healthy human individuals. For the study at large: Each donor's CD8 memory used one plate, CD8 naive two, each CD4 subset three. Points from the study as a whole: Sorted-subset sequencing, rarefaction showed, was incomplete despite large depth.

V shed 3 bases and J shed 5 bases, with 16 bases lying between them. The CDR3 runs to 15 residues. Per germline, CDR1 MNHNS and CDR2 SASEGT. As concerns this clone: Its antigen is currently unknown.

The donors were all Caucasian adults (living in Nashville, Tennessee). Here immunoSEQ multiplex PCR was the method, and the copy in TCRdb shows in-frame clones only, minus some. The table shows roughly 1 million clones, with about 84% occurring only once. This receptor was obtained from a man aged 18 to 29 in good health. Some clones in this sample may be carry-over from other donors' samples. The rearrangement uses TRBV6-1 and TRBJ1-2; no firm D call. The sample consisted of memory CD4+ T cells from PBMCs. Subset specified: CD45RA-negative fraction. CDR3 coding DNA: TGTGCCAGCAGTGAGTTGGGGAGATTAGGGTATGGCTACACCTTC. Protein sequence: CASSELGRLGYGYTF.